Following are 15 T cell receptor beta chains from one sample sequenced in a study of T cell responses to AZD1222 COVID-19 vaccine. The table came from immunoSEQ multiplex PCR; TCRdb's copy has only in-frame clones and leaves some out. The table records roughly 150,000 clones, under 95% of them present only once. Sample: peripheral blood, taken on day 0 of AZD1222 vaccination. These receptors all come from an adult in good health.

This chain links TRBV20-1 with TRBJ2-7, with 7 positions matching TRBD1. The CDR3 runs 12 residues. V shed 3 bases, J shed 7 bases, and the junction held 6 bases outside the gene matches. The germline gives CDR1 DFQATT, CDR2 SNEGSKA (reference sequence). The CDR3 DNA reads TGCAGTGCTAGTGAACAGACAGGGGAGCAGTACTTC. This codes for CSASEQTGEQYF.

The chain carries TRBV6-6 and TRBJ1-1; D unclear. The CDR3 loop spans 12 amino acids. V gave up 7 bases and J gave up 8 bases, with 14 bases separating them. The V gene's germline CDR1 is MNHNY and CDR2 SVGAGI (reference sequence). CDR3 protein: CASNPGMVEAFF. In DNA form, the CDR3 reads TGTGCCAGCAACCCCGGAATGGTGGAAGCTTTCTTT.

The chain links TRBV7-9 to TRBJ2-3, with D possibly being TRBD2 (5 bases). V lost 5 bases, J lost 5 bases, and 23 bases lay in between. This CDR3 is 17 amino acids long. Looked up from germline, CDR1 is SEHNR and CDR2 is FQNEAQ (reference sequence). The CDR3 sequence is CASSPKWGARAQDTQYF. The CDR3 DNA reads TGTGCCAGCAGCCCCAAGTGGGGAGCCAGAGCACAAGATACGCAGTATTTT.

The rearrangement links TRBV7-9 to TRBJ1-2; D is possibly TRBD1 (6 bases). The CDR3 sequence is 15 residues long. Germline V gene lookup returns CDR1 SEHNR and CDR2 FQNEAQ (reference sequence). Between the trimmed V and J ends, which lost 1 base and 2 bases, there was a span of 11 bases. CDR3 amino acids: CASSLVQGWNYGYTF. DNA of the CDR3: TGTGCCAGCAGCTTAGTTCAGGGGTGGAACTATGGCTACACCTTC.

The chain uses TRBV10-1 and TRBJ2-7; 10 bases are shared with TRBD1. The CDR3 runs to 15 residues. The V segment lost 0 bases and the J segment 5 bases; nucleotides outside the gene matches: 4. Germline loops: CDR1 WNHNN, CDR2 SYGVQD (reference sequence). The CDR3 loop is CASSESGDRGNEQYF. CDR3 in DNA: TGCGCCAGCAGTGAGTCGGGGGACAGGGGAAACGAGCAGTACTTC.

The rearrangement uses TRBV10-3 and TRBJ2-3, with 9 bases aligning to TRBD2. CDR3 size: 16 residues. Trimming cost V 6 bases and J 3 bases; bases outside gene matches: 10. Germline CDR1 ENHRY, CDR2 SYGVKD. CDR3 nucleotides: TGTGCCATCAGGGCTCCGCGGGAGGGCCTAACAGATACGCAGTATTTT. It specifies CAIRAPREGLTDTQYF.

The rearrangement joins TRBV6-5 to TRBJ2-3; D uncertain. V lost 0 bases, J lost 7 bases, and 17 bases lay in between. Germline assignment: CDR1 MNHEY and CDR2 SVGAGI. This CDR3 is built from 16 residues. CDR3 sequence (DNA): TGTGCCAGCAGTTACTCTGCTGGCAGCCCCCTTTATACGCAGTATTTT. It is translated as CASSYSAGSPLYTQYF.

The chain recombines TRBV7-6 with TRBJ2-7, with D perhaps matching TRBD1 (5 bases). The CDR3 spans 12 residues. In germline, CDR1 is SGHVS, CDR2 FNYEAQ. V was clipped by 4 bases and J by 3 bases, with 7 bases between them. The CDR3 here is CASSYDSYEQYF. CDR3 DNA: TGTGCCAGCAGCTACGACAGCTACGAGCAGTACTTC.

V gene TRBV19 combines with J gene TRBJ1-5; TRBD1 aligns across 10 bases. The CDR3 consists of 16 residues. The junction had 3 bases not matched to a gene; V was cut back by 4 bases and J by 0 bases. Germline V CDR1 and CDR2: LNHDA, SQIVND (reference sequence). This CDR3 reads CASSTGQGYSNQPQHF. Here the CDR3 DNA reads TGTGCCAGTAGTACGGGACAGGGGTATAGCAATCAGCCCCAGCATTTT.

The rearrangement joins TRBV19 to TRBJ1-3; weak D call: TRBD1 (5 bases). The CDR3 totals 15 residues. In germline, CDR1 is LNHDA, CDR2 SQIVND (reference sequence). Trimming removed 8 bases from V and 4 bases from J, with 18 bases in between. The chain's CDR3 is CASGVAGRTGNTIYF. CDR3 nucleotide sequence: TGTGCCAGTGGAGTGGCAGGTCGGACAGGAAACACCATATATTTT.

There are a few counts of this clone. The DNA for the CDR3 is TGTGCCAGCAGCTTAGCGGGGACTATGAATGAGCAGTTCTTC. It translates to CASSLAGTMNEQFF. The rearrangement uses TRBV7-8 and TRBJ2-1; 7 bases fit TRBD2. V shed 0 bases, J shed 7 bases, and the junction held 3 bases outside the gene matches. The CDR3 sequence is 14 residues long. Germline CDR1 and CDR2: SGHVS and FQNEAQ.

The chain carries TRBV2 and TRBJ2-3, with D possibly matching TRBD2 (6 bases). The CDR3 spans 13 residues. Per the germline V gene, CDR1 is SNHLY and CDR2 is FYNNEI. Trimming removed 5 bases at V and 6 bases at J, with 12 bases between. CDR3 sequence: CASSSTRADTQYF. CDR3 bases: TGTGCCAGCAGTTCGACTAGAGCGGATACGCAGTATTTT.

This rearrangement joins TRBV9 to TRBJ2-7; D is perhaps TRBD2 (6 bases). The CDR3 covers 17 residues. The germline V and J ends were trimmed by 1 base and 2 bases, with 19 bases remaining between them. Germline-derived CDR1 and CDR2 are SGDLS and YYNGEE. As DNA, the CDR3 is TGTGCCAGCAGCGTAAGGGGTTTGGCAGGGAGGCCCTACGAGCAGTACTTC. Its protein is CASSVRGLAGRPYEQYF.

This clone was seen just once. V gene TRBV15 combines with J gene TRBJ1-2; D uncertain. This CDR3 spans 13 amino acids. CDR1 and CDR2 from the germline V gene are LNHNV and YYDKDF (reference sequence). With 0 bases removed from V and 8 bases from J, the gap between germline ends came to 10 bases. Here the CDR3 DNA reads TGTGCCACCAGCAGAGATGGCAGTCTGGGCTACACCTTC. Translated: CATSRDGSLGYTF.

The chain couples TRBV6-1 to TRBJ1-5; no reliable D call. Germline V gives CDR1 MNHNS, CDR2 SASEGT. This CDR3 comprises 16 residues. V lost 4 bases to trimming and J lost 0 bases, with 13 bases between them. The CDR3 coding sequence is TGTGCCAGCAGTGGACCCCGTACGGGTAGCAATCAGCCCCAGCATTTT. Amino acid sequence: CASSGPRTGSNQPQHF.